This is a list of T cell receptor beta chains from one sample in a study of long-term antiretroviral therapy in people with HIV. Generated by immunoSEQ multiplex PCR, the TCRdb table keeps only in-frame clones and is missing some. In the table there are 25,000 to 30,000 clones, 85% to 90% of which are singletons. Sequences were derived from unsorted PBMCs, sampled roughly 2.7 years after starting antiretroviral therapy. The receptors here all came from a man aged 35 to 55 with HIV. The CDR3 runs from the conserved cysteine through the conserved F or W. The D gene is left open where the match is weak. Clone sizes are given selectively: once, few, many, or a class where the clone is expanded.

TRBV5-4	16	once	TRBJ2-7	TRBD2	TGTGCCAGCAGCTTGGGGGGACTAGCGGGTTACTACGAGCAGTACTTC	CASSLGGLAGYYEQYF
TRBV5-1	16	once	TRBJ2-1	.	TGCGCCAGCACCCTAAGTTACGGGGCGCAAAACAATGAGCAGTTCTTC	CASTLSYGAQNNEQFF
TRBV18	16	.	TRBJ2-7	TRBD1	TGTGCCAGCTCACCACCGACCGGACAGGGAAGCTACGAGCAGTACTTC	CASSPPTGQGSYEQYF
TRBV7-2	15	once	TRBJ1-6	TRBD1	TGTGCCAGCAGCTTAGCGACAGGGTTTGATTCACCCCTCCACTTT	CASSLATGFDSPLHF
TRBV29-1	13	.	TRBJ1-4	TRBD1	TGCAGCGCTGGGGGACAGGTTAATGAAAAACTGTTTTTT	CSAGGQVNEKLFF
TRBV4-3	14	once	TRBJ2-3	TRBD1	TGCGCCAGCAGGGGGACAGGGGAGTCAGATACGCAGTATTTT	CASRGTGESDTQYF
TRBV4-3	15	.	TRBJ1-1	.	TGCGCCAGCAGACAAGATACCAGGGGAAGGACTGAAGCTTTCTTT	CASRQDTRGRTEAFF
TRBV4-2	13	.	TRBJ2-1	.	TGTGCCAGCAGCCGCCTCCAGGGTGGTGAGCAGTTCTTC	CASSRLQGGEQFF
TRBV4-1	15	.	TRBJ2-5	.	TGCGCCAGCAGCCAAGCGCCGGGATCACAAGAGACCCAGTACTTC	CASSQAPGSQETQYF
TRBV28	16	.	TRBJ1-2	TRBD1	TGTGCCAGCAGATCCTCCGGGACAGGAATAAACTATGGCTACACCTTC	CASRSSGTGINYGYTF
TRBV6-5	15	.	TRBJ1-2	.	TGTGCCAGCAGTTACTCACTCCAAGCTAACTATGGCTACACCTTC	CASSYSLQANYGYTF
TRBV27	14	.	TRBJ2-7	.	TGTGCCAGCAGCTGGACAGTTGGGGGATACGAGCAGTACTTC	CASSWTVGGYEQYF
TRBV9	14	.	TRBJ2-7	TRBD1	TGTGCCAGCAGCAAGCGGACAGGGGTACGAGAGCAGTACTTC	CASSKRTGVREQYF
TRBV5-6	12	.	TRBJ1-2	.	TGTGCCAGCAGCTACGGATTCGATGGCTACACCTTC	CASSYGFDGYTF
TRBV28	15	.	TRBJ2-1	TRBD2	TGTGCCAGCAGTCTCGCGGGGGGGCCATACAATGAGCAGTTCTTC	CASSLAGGPYNEQFF
TRBV29-1	13	.	TRBJ2-1	.	TGCAGCGTTGAGGAGGGAGGATACAATGAGCAGTTCTTC	CSVEEGGYNEQFF
TRBV10-1	14	.	TRBJ2-3	.	TGCGCCAGCAGTAGTAAAGGTGACCCAGATACGCAGTATTTT	CASSSKGDPDTQYF
TRBV7-2	14	.	TRBJ1-6	TRBD1	TGTGCCAGCAGCAGCCAGGGGGTTAATTCACCCCTCCACTTT	CASSSQGVNSPLHF
TRBV30	13	.	TRBJ1-4	.	TGTGCCTGGACTACTGCAACTAATGAAAAACTGTTTTTT	CAWTTATNEKLFF
TRBV4-2	14	.	TRBJ2-3	.	TGTGCCAGCAGCCCGGAGAGCCATTCAGATACGCAGTATTTT	CASSPESHSDTQYF
TRBV7-9	15	.	TRBJ2-2	.	TGTGCCAGCCAGTACAGGGAGTGGGGCACCGGGGAGCTGTTTTTT	CASQYREWGTGELFF
TRBV18	13	.	TRBJ2-7	TRBD1	TGTGCCAGCTCAGCAGGGGGCCCCTACGAGCAGTACTTC	CASSAGGPYEQYF
TRBV5-4	15	.	TRBJ2-1	TRBD1	TGTGCCAGCAAAAGGACAGGTCAACCCAACAATGAGCAGTTCTTC	CASKRTGQPNNEQFF
TRBV29-1	13	.	TRBJ1-2	.	TGCAGCGTTGAAGATGGCCAGGGGACGGGCTACACCTTC	CSVEDGQGTGYTF
TRBV7-6	15	.	TRBJ2-7	TRBD1	TGTGCCAGCAGCTCAGGACAGGTTCCGACCTACGAGCAGTACTTC	CASSSGQVPTYEQYF
TRBV7-9	13	.	TRBJ2-7	TRBD2	TGTGCCAGCAAACTAGCGGGAAGCTACGAGCAGTACTTC	CASKLAGSYEQYF
TRBV13	18	few	TRBJ1-5	TRBD1	TGTGCCAGCAGCTTAGGCCGGGACAGCGGCTATAGCAATCAGCCCCAGCATTTT	CASSLGRDSGYSNQPQHF
TRBV11-3	15	.	TRBJ2-7	.	TGTGCCAGCAGCTCCCGAGGGGACGGCTCCTACGAGCAGTACTTC	CASSSRGDGSYEQYF
TRBV5-4	14	.	TRBJ1-3	.	TGTGCCAGCAGCTTGCAGAGCTCTGGAAACACCATATATTTT	CASSLQSSGNTIYF
TRBV5-1	15	few	TRBJ1-1	.	TGCGCCAGCAGGGATACGGGGCAGGGTAACACTGAAGCTTTCTTT	CASRDTGQGNTEAFF
TRBV6-5	14	.	TRBJ1-2	.	TGTGCCAGCAGTTACTCGCGGGATCTCAATGGTTACACCTTC	CASSYSRDLNGYTF
TRBV7-2	16	.	TRBJ2-1	.	TGTGCCAGCAGCTTCCTAGGAGGGGTAGGGGGACACGAGCAGTTCTTC	CASSFLGGVGGHEQFF
TRBV7-3	16	.	TRBJ1-1	TRBD1	TGTGCCAGCAGCCCCATTAGACAGGGTCCGTCCTCTGAAGCTTTCTTT	CASSPIRQGPSSEAFF
TRBV5-4	15	.	TRBJ2-7	TRBD1	TGTGCCAGCAGCTCAGGACAGGGGAGGGCTCGCGAGCAGTACTTC	CASSSGQGRAREQYF
TRBV7-2	16	.	TRBJ1-4	.	TGTGCCAGCAGCTCGGACGGGCGTGCAACTAATGAAAAACTGTTTTTT	CASSSDGRATNEKLFF
TRBV27	16	once	TRBJ1-4	TRBD1	TGTGCCAGCAGCCTAGACAGGGCGTTGGGTAATGAAAAACTGTTTTTT	CASSLDRALGNEKLFF
TRBV7-2	16	.	TRBJ2-7	.	TGTGCCAGCAGCTTGGGCGAAGGGGGAGGGCCCTACGAGCAGTACTTC	CASSLGEGGGPYEQYF
TRBV11-2	16	once	TRBJ2-5	.	TGTGCCAGCAGCTTAGTTGACGGACCTCGGCAAGAGACCCAGTACTTC	CASSLVDGPRQETQYF
TRBV6-5	12	.	TRBJ1-2	.	TGTGCCACCTCCCCGGGGTTGGGCGGCTACACCTTC	CATSPGLGGYTF
TRBV5-1	16	.	TRBJ1-4	.	TGCGCCAGCAGCTTGACAGGCCGGGCCCTTAATGAAAAACTGTTTTTT	CASSLTGRALNEKLFF
TRBV4-1	16	few	TRBJ2-7	TRBD2	TGCGCCAGCAGCCAAGTTGGGACTATAACCCCCTACGAGCAGTACTTC	CASSQVGTITPYEQYF
TRBV19	12	.	TRBJ2-7	TRBD1	TGTGCCACCGGACAGGGTCTATACGAGCAGTACTTC	CATGQGLYEQYF
TRBV7-6	15	.	TRBJ2-2	.	TGTGCCAGCAGCTTAGAAGTGGGGCACGCCGGGGAGCTGTTTTTT	CASSLEVGHAGELFF
TRBV7-2	19	.	TRBJ2-7	TRBD2	TGTGCCAGCAGCTTAACCCTTGCAGTAGCGGGAGGCCTCCCCTACGAGCAGTACTTC	CASSLTLAVAGGLPYEQYF
TRBV5-1	14	few	TRBJ2-1	.	TGCGCCAGCAGCTTCCCCGAGGGCGACAATGAGCAGTTCTTC	CASSFPEGDNEQFF
TRBV7-9	15	.	TRBJ1-6	TRBD1	TGTGCCAGCAGCGAGACAGGGGGGACTAATTCACCCCTCCACTTT	CASSETGGTNSPLHF
TRBV6-1	13	.	TRBJ1-2	.	TGTGCCAGCAGTGAAGGAGTCCCCTATGGCTACACCTTC	CASSEGVPYGYTF
TRBV9	19	.	TRBJ2-3	TRBD2	TGTGCCAGCAGCGAATTGGGCGGATCTGAGCGGGGGGCCACAGATACGCAGTATTTT	CASSELGGSERGATDTQYF
TRBV10-3	12	once	TRBJ1-1	.	TGTGCCTCTAGGGACACCAACACTGAAGCTTTCTTT	CASRDTNTEAFF
TRBV27	15	.	TRBJ1-2	.	TGTGCCAGCAGTAGTACGGGGGCGGGTAGCTATGGCTACACCTTC	CASSSTGAGSYGYTF
TRBV7-8	15	.	TRBJ2-7	TRBD2	TGTGCCAGCAGCTCAGGGACTAGCGGGTTGTACGAGCAGTACTTC	CASSSGTSGLYEQYF
TRBV6-1	14	.	TRBJ1-2	TRBD1	TGTGCCAGCAGTGGGACAGGGGAGAGGTATGGCTACACCTTC	CASSGTGERYGYTF
TRBV9	16	.	TRBJ1-3	TRBD1	TGTGCCAGCAGCGGAGATGCCGGGACAGCTGGAAACACCATATATTTT	CASSGDAGTAGNTIYF
TRBV5-1	15	.	TRBJ2-2	TRBD1	TGCGCCAGCAGCTTGGGACAGGGTAGCGCCGGGGAGCTGTTTTTT	CASSLGQGSAGELFF
TRBV6-4	16	.	TRBJ2-2	TRBD1	TGTGCCAGCAGTGTTGAGGGGACAGGACAATCCGGGGAGCTGTTTTTT	CASSVEGTGQSGELFF
TRBV19	16	.	TRBJ2-7	TRBD2	TGTGCCAGTAGTATCGGGGCTAGCGGGGGGCCCTACGAGCAGTACTTC	CASSIGASGGPYEQYF
TRBV9	15	.	TRBJ2-1	TRBD1	TGTGCCAGCAGCGTAGCAGGACAGGGTGACAATGAGCAGTTCTTC	CASSVAGQGDNEQFF
TRBV7-9	14	.	TRBJ2-2	.	TGTGCCAGCAGTGGGACTTTGAACACCGGGGAGCTGTTTTTT	CASSGTLNTGELFF
TRBV2	13	few	TRBJ1-1	.	TGTGCCAGCAGTGAAGGCTTGAACACTGAAGCTTTCTTT	CASSEGLNTEAFF